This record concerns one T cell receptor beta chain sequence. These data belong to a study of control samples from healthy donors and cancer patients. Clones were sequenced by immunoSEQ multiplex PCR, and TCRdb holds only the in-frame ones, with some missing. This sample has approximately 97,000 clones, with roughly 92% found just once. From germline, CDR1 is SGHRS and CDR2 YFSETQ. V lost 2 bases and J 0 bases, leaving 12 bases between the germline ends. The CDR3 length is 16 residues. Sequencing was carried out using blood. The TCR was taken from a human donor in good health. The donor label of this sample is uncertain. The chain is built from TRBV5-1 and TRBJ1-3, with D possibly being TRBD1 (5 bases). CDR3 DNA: TGCGCCAGCAGCTTCAACTCCGGGGCCTCTGGAAACACCATATATTTT. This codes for CASSFNSGASGNTIYF.